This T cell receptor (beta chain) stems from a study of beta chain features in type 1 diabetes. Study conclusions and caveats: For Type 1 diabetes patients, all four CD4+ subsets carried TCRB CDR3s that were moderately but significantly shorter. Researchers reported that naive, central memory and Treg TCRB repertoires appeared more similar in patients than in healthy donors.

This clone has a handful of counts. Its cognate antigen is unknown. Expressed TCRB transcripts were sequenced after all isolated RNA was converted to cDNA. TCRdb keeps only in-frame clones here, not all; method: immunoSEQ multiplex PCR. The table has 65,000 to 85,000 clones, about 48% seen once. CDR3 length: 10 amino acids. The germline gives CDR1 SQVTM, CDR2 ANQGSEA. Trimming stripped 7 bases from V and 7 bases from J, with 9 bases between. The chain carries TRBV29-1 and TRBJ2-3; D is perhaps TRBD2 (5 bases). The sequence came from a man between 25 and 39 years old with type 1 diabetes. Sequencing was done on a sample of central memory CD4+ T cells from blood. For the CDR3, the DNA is TGCAGCGGGGGAGAGAATACGCAGTATTTT. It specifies CSGGENTQYF.